The next 11 T cell receptor beta chains were all read from a single sample in a study of CD8+CD57+ T cells in acquired aplastic anemia. Investigators profiled TCR beta VDJ and CDR3 from genomic DNA template. TCRdb recomputed calls from the reads with MiXCR, one row per CDR3 protein. There are 90,000 to 150,000 distinct CDR3 sequences in the sample; about 50% occur only once, and about 31% lies in the top ten. Sequencing involved patients with CD8+CD57+ cell expansion previously shown by flow cytometry. The specimen sequenced was sorted CD4+, CD8+, or CD8+CD57+ T cells (not recorded which) from PBMCs. Receptor source: a human donor with aplastic anemia.

The chain recombines TRBV15 with TRBJ1-1; no firm D call. The ends were cut back, 0 bases at V and 6 bases at J, with 8 bases in the middle. The germline gives CDR1 LNHNV, CDR2 YYDKDF (reference sequence). The length of the CDR3 is 13 residues. CDR3 loop: CATSRDGGSEAFF. In DNA, the CDR3 is TGTGCCACCAGCAGAGATGGCGGGTCTGAAGCTTTCTTT.

The V call is TRBV24-1, the J call TRBJ2-2; 8 bases fit TRBD2. The V gene's germline CDR1 is KGHDR and CDR2 SFDVKD. The CDR3 has 13 residues. Trimming cost V 12 bases and J 9 bases; bases outside gene matches: 11. Here the CDR3 DNA reads TGTGCCTCTCCGGGGGGGCCTTGGTGGGAGCTGTTTTTT. This translates into CASPGGPWWELFF.

The CDR3 here is CASSLGQYF. CDR3 nucleotides: TGCGCCAGCAGCTTGGGGCAGTACTTC. The V call is TRBV5-1, the J call TRBJ2-7, with unresolved D. The V end lost 0 bases, the J end lost 9 bases, and 1 base lay between the germline ends. Per germline, CDR1 SGHRS and CDR2 YFSETQ. The length of the CDR3 is 9 residues.

There are a few counts of this clonotype. The rearrangement links TRBV11-1 to TRBJ2-7; the D gene is possibly TRBD1 (5 bases). Germline loops: CDR1 SGHAT, CDR2 FQDESV (reference sequence). V lost 4 bases to trimming and J lost 5 bases, with 21 bases between them. This CDR3 spans 16 amino acids. CDR3 DNA sequence: TGTGCCAGCAGCTCCAAGTTGGCCAGGGCGCCCCACGAGCAGTACTTC. This sequence encodes CASSSKLARAPHEQYF.

This clonotype was observed once. V and J are TRBV20-1 and TRBJ2-7; 8 bases agree with TRBD2. Germline V gene lookup returns CDR1 DFQATT and CDR2 SNEGSKA (reference sequence). The CDR3 totals 15 residues. J gave up 7 bases and V 6 bases, and 17 bases lay outside the gene matches. CDR3: CSAPHPGLESREQYF. CDR3 nucleotides: TGCAGTGCCCCCCACCCGGGACTAGAGTCGCGAGAGCAGTACTTC.

The chain recombines TRBV7-2 with TRBJ1-1; D is perhaps TRBD1 (5 bases). The CDR3 contains 15 residues. Trimming took 1 base from V and 4 from J, leaving 13 bases between them. Germline assignment: CDR1 SGHTA and CDR2 FQGNSA. CDR3 protein: CASSLVTGTGTEAFF. The CDR3 DNA follows: TGTGCCAGCAGCTTAGTTACGGGGACCGGCACTGAAGCTTTCTTT.

This rearrangement joins TRBV25-1 to TRBJ2-5; TRBD2 matches at 7 bases. Germline V CDR1 and CDR2: MGHDK, SYGVNS. The CDR3 contains 15 residues. Germline trimming cut 7 bases from V and 4 bases from J; bases unmatched to any gene: 12. CDR3 region: CASNRSGEMGETQYF. For the CDR3, the DNA is TGTGCCAGCAACAGAAGCGGGGAAATGGGAGAGACCCAGTACTTC.

The V call is TRBV15, the J call TRBJ2-1; 15 bases fit TRBD2. Germline V gene sequence: CDR1 LNHNV, CDR2 YYDKDF (reference sequence). The CDR3 length is 18 residues. Unmatched junction bases numbered 8, after V lost 8 bases and J lost 0 bases. This CDR3 reads CATRGLAGGTSSYNEQFF. The CDR3 DNA is TGTGCCACCCGCGGACTAGCGGGAGGGACGAGCTCCTACAATGAGCAGTTCTTC.

CDR3 DNA: TGTGCCAGCAGGGGTGTCCTGCACACCTTC. It encodes CASRGVLHTF. This chain connects TRBV2 to TRBJ1-2; D call uncertain. The CDR3 totals 10 residues. Germline V gene data show CDR1 as SNHLY and CDR2 as FYNNEI. Trimming took off 6 bases at V and 12 bases at J, with 11 bases between the two ends.

V and J are TRBV29-1 and TRBJ1-2, with TRBD1 matching over 7 bases. This CDR3 is built from 11 residues. The trim removed 4 bases at V and 8 bases at J, leaving 4 bases unmatched. Germline assignment: CDR1 SQVTM and CDR2 ANQGSEA. CDR3 DNA: TGCAGCGTTGCGGCAGGGGGAGGCTACACCTTC. Its protein product is CSVAAGGGYTF. Complete variable domain (other parts from reference TRBV29-1 and TRBJ1-2): SAVISQKPSRDICQRGTSLTIQCQVDSQVTMMFWYRQQPGQSLTLIATANQGSEATYESGFVIDKFPISRPNLTFSTLTVSNMSPEDSSIYLCSVAAGGGYTFGSGTRLTVV.

The V gene is TRBV10-3, the J gene TRBJ2-5, with D perhaps matching TRBD2 (6 bases). CDR1 ENHRY and CDR2 SYGVKD come from the germline V gene. CDR3 length: 16 residues. V was trimmed by 2 bases and J by 5 bases, leaving 18 bases between them. The CDR3 DNA sequence: TGTGCCATCAGTGAGCCAACCCTGGCGGGGAAGGAGACCCAGTACTTC. It translates to CAISEPTLAGKETQYF.